The present TCR beta chain was sequenced within a study of post-analysis software for immune sequencing data. Study results and caveats: Higher frequency in patients than in controls was seen for roughly 5 TRBV segments, with TRBV5-6, TRBV5-1 and TRBV20-1 among them.

V lost 8 bases, J lost 0 bases, and 16 bases stayed unmatched. The length of the CDR3 is 18 residues. The germline gives CDR1 SNHLY, CDR2 FYNNEI. Incorporated into the TCR beta cDNA libraries were unique molecular identifiers, which served to reduce PCR and sequencing biases. TCRdb used MiXCR to reprocess the PCR reads, holding one entry per CDR3 protein. The sample carries approximately 770,000 distinct CDR3 sequences, under 60% recorded once. Concerning this clonotype itself: As yet, its antigen is unknown.

This TCR derives from a girl aged 5 to 17 with multiple sclerosis. The sequencing input was blood. V is TRBV2 and J is TRBJ2-1; 7 bases align to TRBD1. The CDR3 nucleotides are TGTGCCAGCGGAAGGGATTTCGGGACAGCAAGCTCCTACAATGAGCAGTTCTTC. Translation: CASGRDFGTASSYNEQFF.